This TCR beta chain is from a study of T cells after yellow fever vaccination. Study results and limitations: Repertoires obtained by FACS sorting could include abundant clonotypes that entered as contaminants from the bulk population. Weaker overall was a secondary response that nonetheless peaked faster, on day 5 versus 15.

They built TCR cDNA with 5'RACE template switching, a step that put in a universal primer site and UMIs. TCRdb re-called the 5' RACE reads with MiXCR, one entry per CDR3 protein. The table lists some 350,000 distinct CDR3 sequences, about 6% of them singletons. There are many counts of this clonotype. Antigen specificity is unknown. V gave up 1 base and J gave up 10 bases; unmatched junction bases: 16. This CDR3 region has 17 residues. Germline V gene lookup returns CDR1 SGHTA and CDR2 FQGNSA. The TCR originated in a man aged 25 to 40 who received the YFV17D yellow fever vaccine. The material sequenced was PBMCs, taken 5 days after the yellow fever booster vaccination. This rearrangement joins TRBV7-2 to TRBJ2-1; 7 bases map to TRBD2. The CDR3 nucleotides read TGTGCCAGCAGCTTAGGGGGGGGACGGCACCCCATTCCGGAGCAGTTCTTC. Its translation is CASSLGGGRHPIPEQFF.